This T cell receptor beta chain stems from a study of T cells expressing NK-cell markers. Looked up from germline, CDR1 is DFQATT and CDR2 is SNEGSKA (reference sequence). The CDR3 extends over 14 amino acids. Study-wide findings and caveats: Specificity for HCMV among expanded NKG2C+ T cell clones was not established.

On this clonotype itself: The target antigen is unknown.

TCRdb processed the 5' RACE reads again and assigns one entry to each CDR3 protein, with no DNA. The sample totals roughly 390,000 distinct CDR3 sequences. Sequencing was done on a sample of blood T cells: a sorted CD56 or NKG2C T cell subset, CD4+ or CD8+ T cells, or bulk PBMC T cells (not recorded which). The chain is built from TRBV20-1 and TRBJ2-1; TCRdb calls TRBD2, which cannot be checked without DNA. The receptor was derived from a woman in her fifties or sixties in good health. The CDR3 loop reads CSAGHGSSGYEQFF.